This T cell receptor beta chain was captured in a study of technical replicates of blood from a few donors. CDR1 is LNHDA and CDR2 is SQIVND in the germline V gene (reference sequence). Trimming took 5 bases from V and 7 from J, leaving 14 bases between them. This CDR3 has 13 residues. Measured with immunoSEQ multiplex PCR; TCRdb has only the in-frame clones, and not every one. The sample lists about 88,000 clones, more than 85% seen once, with 0.3% to 0.35% in the top ten. Input material: T cells isolated from PBMCs. The origin of this receptor is a human donor in good health. The chain uses TRBV19 and TRBJ1-1; D perhaps matches TRBD1 (5 bases). DNA for the CDR3: TGTGCCAGTAGTGGGGGGGTTGAGGGTGAAGCTTTCTTT. Its protein product is CASSGGVEGEAFF.